The sequence of this T cell receptor (beta chain) was determined in a study of brain metastases from non-small cell lung cancer. Findings and limits, study-wide: T-cell infiltration was lower in brain metastases than primaries (P < 0.001). Expanded T-cell clones appeared in around 68% of brain metastases over primaries. Paired brain metastases and primary tumors largely shared TCR repertoires.

As to this clone: What it recognizes is unknown.

Per the germline V gene, CDR1 is SGHTA and CDR2 is FQGTGA. The CDR3 is made up of 14 amino acids. The germline V and J ends were trimmed by 7 bases and 2 bases, with 11 bases remaining between them. The method was immunoSEQ multiplex PCR; TCRdb's version includes in-frame clones alone and lacks a portion of them. Of 1,500 to 2,000 clones in the sample, more than 85% are singletons; the top ten hold 4% to 5%. The specimen was tissue from a brain metastasis. The chain uses TRBV7-3 and TRBJ2-2; tentatively, D is TRBD1 or TRBD2 (6 bases each). The TCR originated in a donor aged 40 or older with non-small cell lung cancer. The DNA of the CDR3 is TGTGCCAGCACACCGGGGGCCAACACCGGGGAGCTGTTTTTT. Translating it yields CASTPGANTGELFF.